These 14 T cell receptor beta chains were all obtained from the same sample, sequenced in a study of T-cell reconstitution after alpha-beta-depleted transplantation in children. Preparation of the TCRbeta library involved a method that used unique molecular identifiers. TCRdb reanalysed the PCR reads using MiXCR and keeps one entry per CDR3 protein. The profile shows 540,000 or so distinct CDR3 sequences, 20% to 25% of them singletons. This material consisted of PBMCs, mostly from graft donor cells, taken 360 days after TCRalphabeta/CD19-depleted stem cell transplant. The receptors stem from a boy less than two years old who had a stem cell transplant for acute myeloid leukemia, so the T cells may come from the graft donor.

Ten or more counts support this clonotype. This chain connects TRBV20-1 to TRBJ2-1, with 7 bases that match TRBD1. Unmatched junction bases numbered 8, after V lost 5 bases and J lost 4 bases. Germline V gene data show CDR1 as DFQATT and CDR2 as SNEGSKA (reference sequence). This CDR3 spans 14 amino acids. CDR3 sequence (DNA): TGCAGTGCTGAACAGGGGTTGACTTACAATGAGCAGTTCTTC. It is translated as CSAEQGLTYNEQFF.

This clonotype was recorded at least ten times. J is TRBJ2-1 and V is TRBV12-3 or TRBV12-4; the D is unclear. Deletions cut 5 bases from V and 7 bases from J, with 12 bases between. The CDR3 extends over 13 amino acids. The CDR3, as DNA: TGTGCCAGCAGTATTCAGGTGGGAAATGAGCAGTTCTTC. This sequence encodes CASSIQVGNEQFF.

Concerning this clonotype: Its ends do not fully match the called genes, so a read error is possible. CDR3 in amino acids: CASSSQFPGVLF. In nucleotides, the CDR3 is TGTGCCAGCAGCTCACAATTTCCAGGGGTACTCTTT. The V and J genes are TRBV7-8 and TRBJ1-1; D is possibly TRBD1 (6 bases). The CDR3 spans 12 residues. Looked up from germline, CDR1 is SGHVS and CDR2 is FQNEAQ.

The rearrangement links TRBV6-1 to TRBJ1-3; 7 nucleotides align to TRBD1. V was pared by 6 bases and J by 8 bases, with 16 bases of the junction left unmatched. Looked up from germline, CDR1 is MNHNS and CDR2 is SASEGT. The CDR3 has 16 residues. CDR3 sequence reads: CASSPRGGLTGHTIYF. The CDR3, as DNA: TGTGCCAGCAGCCCCAGGGGAGGCCTGACAGGGCACACCATATATTTT.

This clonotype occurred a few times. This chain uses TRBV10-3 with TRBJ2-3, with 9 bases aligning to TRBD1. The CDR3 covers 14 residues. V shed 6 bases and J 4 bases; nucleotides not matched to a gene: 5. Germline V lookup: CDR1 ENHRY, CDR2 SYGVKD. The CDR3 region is CAIRGGQGSDTQYF. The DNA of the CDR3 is TGTGCCATCAGGGGTGGACAGGGGTCAGATACGCAGTATTTT.

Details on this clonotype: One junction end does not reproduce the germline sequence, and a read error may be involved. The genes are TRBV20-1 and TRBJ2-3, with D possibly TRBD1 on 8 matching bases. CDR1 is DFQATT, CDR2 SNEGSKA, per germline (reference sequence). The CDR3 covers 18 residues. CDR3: CSANPLGTTGGVADTQFF. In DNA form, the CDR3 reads TGCAGTGCTAACCCCCTGGGGACAACAGGGGGGGTAGCAGATACGCAGTTTTTT.

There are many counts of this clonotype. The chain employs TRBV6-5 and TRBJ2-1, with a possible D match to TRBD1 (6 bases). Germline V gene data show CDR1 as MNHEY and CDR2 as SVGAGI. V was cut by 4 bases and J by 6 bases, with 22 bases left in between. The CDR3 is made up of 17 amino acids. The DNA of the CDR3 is TGTGCCAGCAGTTCTCCACTGAGACAGTACAGGGCCAATGAGCAGTTCTTC. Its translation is CASSSPLRQYRANEQFF.

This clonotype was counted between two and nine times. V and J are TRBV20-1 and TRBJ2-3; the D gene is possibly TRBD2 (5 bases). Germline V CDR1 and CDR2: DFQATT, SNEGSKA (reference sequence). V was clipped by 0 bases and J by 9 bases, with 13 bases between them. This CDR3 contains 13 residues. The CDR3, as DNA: TGCAGTGCTAGAGATCCTCCAGCGGAAACGCAGTATTTT. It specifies CSARDPPAETQYF.

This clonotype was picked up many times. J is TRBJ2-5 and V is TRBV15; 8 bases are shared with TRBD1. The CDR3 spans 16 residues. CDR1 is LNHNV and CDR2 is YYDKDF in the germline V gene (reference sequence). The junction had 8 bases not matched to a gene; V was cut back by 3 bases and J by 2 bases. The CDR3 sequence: CATSRGQATVQETQYF. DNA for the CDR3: TGTGCCACCAGCAGGGGACAGGCTACCGTACAAGAGACCCAGTACTTC.

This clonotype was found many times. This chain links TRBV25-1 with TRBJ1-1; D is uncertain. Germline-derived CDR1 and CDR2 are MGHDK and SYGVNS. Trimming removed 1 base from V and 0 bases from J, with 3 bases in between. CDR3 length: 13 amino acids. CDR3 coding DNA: TGTGCCAGCAGTGAATGGCTGAACACTGAAGCTTTCTTT. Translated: CASSEWLNTEAFF.

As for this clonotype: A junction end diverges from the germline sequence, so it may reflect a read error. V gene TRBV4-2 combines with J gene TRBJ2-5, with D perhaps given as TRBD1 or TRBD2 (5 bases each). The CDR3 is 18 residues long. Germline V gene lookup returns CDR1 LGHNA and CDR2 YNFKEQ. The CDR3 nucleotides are TGTGCCATCAGCCCTGCTTTGTCATTGATAGGGGTTCGGGGGACCCAGTACTTC. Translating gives CAISPALSLIGVRGTQYF.

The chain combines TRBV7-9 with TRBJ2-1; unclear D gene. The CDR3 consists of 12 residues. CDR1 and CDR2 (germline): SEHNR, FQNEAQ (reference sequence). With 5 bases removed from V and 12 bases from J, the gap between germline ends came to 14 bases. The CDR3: CASSTQTMGQFF. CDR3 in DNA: TGTGCCAGCAGCACCCAGACGATGGGGCAGTTCTTC.

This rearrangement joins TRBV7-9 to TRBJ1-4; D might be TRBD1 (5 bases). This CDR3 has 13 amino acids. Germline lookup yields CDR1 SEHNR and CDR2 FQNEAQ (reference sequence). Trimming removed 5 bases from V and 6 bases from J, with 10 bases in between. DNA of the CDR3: TGTGCCAGCAGCAAAGCGGGGGATGAAAAACTGTTTTTT. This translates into CASSKAGDEKLFF.

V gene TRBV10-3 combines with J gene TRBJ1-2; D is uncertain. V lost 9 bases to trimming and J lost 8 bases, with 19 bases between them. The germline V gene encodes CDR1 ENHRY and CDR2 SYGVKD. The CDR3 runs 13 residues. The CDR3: CAMGPGSLSGYTF. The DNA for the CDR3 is TGTGCCATGGGCCCCGGGAGCCTCTCCGGCTACACCTTC.